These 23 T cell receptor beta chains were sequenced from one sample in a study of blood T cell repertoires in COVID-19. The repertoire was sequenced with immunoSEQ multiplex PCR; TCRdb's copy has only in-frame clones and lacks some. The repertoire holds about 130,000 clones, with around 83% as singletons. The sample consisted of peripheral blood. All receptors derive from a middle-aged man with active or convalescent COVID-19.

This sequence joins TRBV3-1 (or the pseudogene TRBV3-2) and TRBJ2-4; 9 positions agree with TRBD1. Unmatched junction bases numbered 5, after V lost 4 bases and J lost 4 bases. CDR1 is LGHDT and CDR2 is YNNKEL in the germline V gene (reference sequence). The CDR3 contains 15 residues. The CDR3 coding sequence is TGTGCCAGCAGCCGGACAGGGGTAATAAAAAACATTCAGTACTTC. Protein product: CASSRTGVIKNIQYF.

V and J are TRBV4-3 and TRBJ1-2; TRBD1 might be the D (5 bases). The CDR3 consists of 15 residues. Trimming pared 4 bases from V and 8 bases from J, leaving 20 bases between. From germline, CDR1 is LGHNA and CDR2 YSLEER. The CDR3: CASSRGTSGGWGYTF. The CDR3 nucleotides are TGCGCCAGCAGCCGCGGGACCTCCGGAGGGTGGGGCTACACCTTC.

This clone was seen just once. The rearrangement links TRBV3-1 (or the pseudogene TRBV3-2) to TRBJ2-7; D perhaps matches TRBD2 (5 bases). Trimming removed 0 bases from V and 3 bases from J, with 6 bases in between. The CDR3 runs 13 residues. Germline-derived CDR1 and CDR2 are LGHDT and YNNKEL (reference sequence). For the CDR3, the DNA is TGTGCCAGCAGCCAAGATGAGGGCTACGAGCAGTACTTC. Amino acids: CASSQDEGYEQYF.

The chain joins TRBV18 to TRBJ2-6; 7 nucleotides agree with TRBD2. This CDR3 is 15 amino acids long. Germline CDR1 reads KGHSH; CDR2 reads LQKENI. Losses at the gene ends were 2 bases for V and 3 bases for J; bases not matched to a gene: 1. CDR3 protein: CASSPGRGGANVLTF. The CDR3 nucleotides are TGTGCCAGCTCACCAGGGAGGGGTGGGGCCAACGTCCTGACTTTC.

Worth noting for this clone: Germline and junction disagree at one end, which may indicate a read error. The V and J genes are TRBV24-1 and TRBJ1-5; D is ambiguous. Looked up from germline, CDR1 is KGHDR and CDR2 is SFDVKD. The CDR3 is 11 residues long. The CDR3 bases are TGTGCCACCGTGGAGGAAGATAAGCGCCCTTTT. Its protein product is CATVEEDKRPF.

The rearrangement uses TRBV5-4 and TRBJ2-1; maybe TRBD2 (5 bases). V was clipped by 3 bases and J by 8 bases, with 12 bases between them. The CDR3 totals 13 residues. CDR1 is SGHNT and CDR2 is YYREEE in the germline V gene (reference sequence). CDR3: CASSSDPDYEQFF. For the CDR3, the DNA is TGTGCCAGCAGCTCTGACCCGGACTATGAGCAGTTCTTC.

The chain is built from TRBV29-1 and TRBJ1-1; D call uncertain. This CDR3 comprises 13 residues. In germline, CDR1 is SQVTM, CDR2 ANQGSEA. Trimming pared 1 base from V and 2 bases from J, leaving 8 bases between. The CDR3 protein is CSVEASINTEAFF. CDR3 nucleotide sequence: TGCAGCGTTGAAGCTTCTATAAACACTGAAGCTTTCTTT.

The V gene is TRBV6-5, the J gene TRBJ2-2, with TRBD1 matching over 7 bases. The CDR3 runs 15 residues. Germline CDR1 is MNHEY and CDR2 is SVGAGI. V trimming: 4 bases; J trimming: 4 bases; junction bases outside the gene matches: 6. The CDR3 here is CASSFRQGATGELFF. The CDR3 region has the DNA TGTGCCAGCAGTTTCCGACAGGGAGCCACCGGGGAGCTGTTTTTT.

CDR3 protein: CACDRQANTGELFF. CDR3 nucleotides: TGTGCCTGCGACCGGCAGGCGAACACCGGGGAGCTGTTTTTT. The chain carries TRBV30 and TRBJ2-2; D remains unclear. The CDR3 contains 14 residues. Germline V gene lookup returns CDR1 GTSNPN and CDR2 SVGIG (reference sequence). With 6 bases removed from V and 0 bases from J, the gap between germline ends came to 11 bases.

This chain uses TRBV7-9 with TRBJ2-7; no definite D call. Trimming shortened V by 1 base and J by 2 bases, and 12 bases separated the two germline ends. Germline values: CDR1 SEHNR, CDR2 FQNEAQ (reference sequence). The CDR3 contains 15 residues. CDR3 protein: CASSLVGALTYEQYF. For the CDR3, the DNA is TGTGCCAGCAGCTTAGTAGGAGCCCTGACCTACGAGCAGTACTTC.

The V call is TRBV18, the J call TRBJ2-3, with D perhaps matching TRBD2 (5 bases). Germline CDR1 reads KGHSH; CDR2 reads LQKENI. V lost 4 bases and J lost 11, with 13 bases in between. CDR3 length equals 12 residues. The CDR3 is CASSLTVEGQYF. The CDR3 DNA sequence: TGTGCCAGCTCACTGACCGTTGAGGGGCAGTATTTT.

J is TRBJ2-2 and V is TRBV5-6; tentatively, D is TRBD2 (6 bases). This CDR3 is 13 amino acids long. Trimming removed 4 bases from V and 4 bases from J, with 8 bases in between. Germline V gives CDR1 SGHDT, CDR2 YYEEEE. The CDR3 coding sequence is TGTGCCAGCAGCAAGGGACTCACCGGGGAGCTGTTTTTT. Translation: CASSKGLTGELFF.

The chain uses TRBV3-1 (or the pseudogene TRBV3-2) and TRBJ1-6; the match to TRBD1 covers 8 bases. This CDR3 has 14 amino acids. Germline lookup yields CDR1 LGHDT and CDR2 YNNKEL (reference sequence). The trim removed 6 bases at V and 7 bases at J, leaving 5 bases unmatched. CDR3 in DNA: TGTGCCAGCAGGCGGACAGGGAGCAATTCACCCCTCCACTTT. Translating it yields CASRRTGSNSPLHF.

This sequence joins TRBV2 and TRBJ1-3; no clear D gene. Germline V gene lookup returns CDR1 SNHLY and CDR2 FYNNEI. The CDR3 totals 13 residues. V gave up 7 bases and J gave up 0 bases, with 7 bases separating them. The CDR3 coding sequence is TGTGCCAGCATGAGTATCTCTGGAAACACCATATATTTT. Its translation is CASMSISGNTIYF. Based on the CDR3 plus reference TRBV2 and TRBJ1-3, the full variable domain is EPEVTQTPSHQVTQMGQEVILRCVPISNHLYFYWYRQILGQKVEFLVSFYNNEISEKSEIFDDQFSVERPDGSNFTLKIRSTKLEDSAMYFCASMSISGNTIYFGEGSWLTVV.

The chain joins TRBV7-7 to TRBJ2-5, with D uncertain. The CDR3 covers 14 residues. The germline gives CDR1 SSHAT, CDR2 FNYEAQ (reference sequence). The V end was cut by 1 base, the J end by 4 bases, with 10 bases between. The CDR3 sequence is CASSLGRQGETQYF. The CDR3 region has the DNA TGTGCCAGCAGCTTAGGGCGGCAAGGAGAGACCCAGTACTTC. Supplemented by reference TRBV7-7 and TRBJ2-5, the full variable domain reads GAGVSQSPRYKVTKRGQDVTLRCDPISSHATLYWYQQALGQGPEFLTYFNYEAQPDKSGLPSDRFSAERPEGSISTLTIQRTEQRDSAMYRCASSLGRQGETQYFGPGTRLLVL.

The CDR3 DNA sequence: TGTGCCAGTAGTCCGGCGGTTAGCTCCTACGAGCAGTACTTC. Its protein product is CASSPAVSSYEQYF. The rearrangement uses TRBV19 and TRBJ2-7, with unresolved D. The CDR3 is 14 residues long. Between the trimmed V and J ends, which lost 5 bases and 0 bases, there was a span of 11 bases. Germline V gene lookup returns CDR1 LNHDA and CDR2 SQIVND (reference sequence).

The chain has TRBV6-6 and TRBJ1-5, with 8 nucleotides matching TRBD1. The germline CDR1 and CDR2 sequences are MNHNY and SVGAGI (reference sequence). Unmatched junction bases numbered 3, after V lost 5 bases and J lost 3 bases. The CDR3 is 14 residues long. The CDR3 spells CASSQDRDNQPQHF. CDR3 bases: TGTGCCAGCAGTCAGGACAGGGACAATCAGCCCCAGCATTTT.

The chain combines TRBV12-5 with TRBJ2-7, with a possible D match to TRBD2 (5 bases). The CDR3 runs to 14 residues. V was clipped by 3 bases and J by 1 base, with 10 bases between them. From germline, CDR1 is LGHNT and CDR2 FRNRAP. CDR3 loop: CASGLSSGSYEQYF. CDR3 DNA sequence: TGTGCTAGTGGTTTATCCTCGGGATCCTACGAGCAGTACTTC.

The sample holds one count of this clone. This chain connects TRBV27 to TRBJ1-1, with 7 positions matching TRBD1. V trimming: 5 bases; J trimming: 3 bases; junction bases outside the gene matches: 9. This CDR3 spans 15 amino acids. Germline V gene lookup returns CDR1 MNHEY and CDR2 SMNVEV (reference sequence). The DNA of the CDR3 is TGTGCCAGCAGTGCAAAACAGGGGAGGTACACTGAAGCTTTCTTT. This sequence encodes CASSAKQGRYTEAFF.

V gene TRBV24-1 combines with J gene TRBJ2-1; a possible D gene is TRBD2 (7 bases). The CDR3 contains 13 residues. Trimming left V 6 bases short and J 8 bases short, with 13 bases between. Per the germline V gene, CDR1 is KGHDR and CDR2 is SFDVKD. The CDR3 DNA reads TGTGCCACCAGTTCGACGGGGGGCGATGAGCAGTTCTTC. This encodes CATSSTGGDEQFF.

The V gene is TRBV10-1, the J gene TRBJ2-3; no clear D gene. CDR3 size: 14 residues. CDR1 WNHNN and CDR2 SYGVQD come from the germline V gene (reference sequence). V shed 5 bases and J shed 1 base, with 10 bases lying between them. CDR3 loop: CASSQTRGTDTQYF. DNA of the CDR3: TGCGCCAGCAGTCAAACCCGCGGCACAGATACGCAGTATTTT.

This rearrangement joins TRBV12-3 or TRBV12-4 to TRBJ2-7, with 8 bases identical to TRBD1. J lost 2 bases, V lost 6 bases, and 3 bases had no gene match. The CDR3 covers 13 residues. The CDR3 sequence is CASRGTGPYEQYF. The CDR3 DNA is TGTGCCAGCAGGGGGACAGGACCCTACGAGCAGTACTTC.

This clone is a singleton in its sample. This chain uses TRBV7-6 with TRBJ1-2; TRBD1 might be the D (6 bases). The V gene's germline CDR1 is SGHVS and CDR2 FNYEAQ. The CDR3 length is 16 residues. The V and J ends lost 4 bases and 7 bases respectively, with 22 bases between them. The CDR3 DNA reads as TGTGCCAGCAGCTACTACACGGGACAAGCTTTATCTGGCTACACCTTC. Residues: CASSYYTGQALSGYTF.